One and the same sample provided the 3 T cell receptor beta chains below, sequenced in a study of T cell repertoires in cytomegalovirus infection. MiXCR, run by TCRdb on the reads, gives a single entry per CDR3 protein. In the table there are 480,000 or so distinct CDR3 sequences, 10% to 12% of which are singletons. The sequenced material came from PBMCs. The receptor set was obtained from a human donor in good health (CMV status not recorded). Some clones in this sample may be carry-over from other donors' samples.

CDR3 loop: CASSGSTGAYNEQFF. The CDR3 DNA sequence: TGTGCCAGCAGCGGATCGACAGGGGCGTACAATGAGCAGTTCTTC. The chain recombines TRBV9 with TRBJ2-1; 8 bases are shared with TRBD1. Germline V gene sequence: CDR1 SGDLS, CDR2 YYNGEE. This CDR3 has 15 residues. V was pared by 3 bases and J by 4 bases, with 6 bases of the junction left unmatched.

There are many counts of this clonotype. This chain joins TRBV7-9 and TRBJ1-2; possibly TRBD1 for D (5 bases). The CDR3 covers 15 residues. V lost 4 bases and J 3 bases, leaving 15 bases between the germline ends. Germline V gene lookup returns CDR1 SEHNR and CDR2 FQNEAQ (reference sequence). CDR3 region: CASSSLDIFDYGYTF. CDR3 in DNA: TGTGCCAGCAGCTCATTGGACATCTTCGACTATGGCTACACCTTC. Full variable domain (outside the CDR3, taken from reference TRBV7-9 and TRBJ1-2): DTGVSQNPRHKITKRGQNVTFRCDPISEHNRLYWYRQTLGQGPEFLTYFQNEAQLEKSRLLSDRFSAERPKGSFSTLEIQRTEQGDSAMYLCASSSLDIFDYGYTFGSGTRLTVV.

This clonotype was recorded at least ten times. V and J are TRBV6-6 and TRBJ1-5; TRBD1 aligns across 8 bases. Germline CDR1 reads MNHNY; CDR2 reads SVGAGI (reference sequence). The CDR3 runs 14 residues. Unmatched junction bases numbered 1, after V lost 0 bases and J lost 6 bases. The CDR3 region has the DNA TGTGCCAGCAGTTACTCGGACAGGGCTCAGCCCCAGCATTTT. It translates to CASSYSDRAQPQHF.